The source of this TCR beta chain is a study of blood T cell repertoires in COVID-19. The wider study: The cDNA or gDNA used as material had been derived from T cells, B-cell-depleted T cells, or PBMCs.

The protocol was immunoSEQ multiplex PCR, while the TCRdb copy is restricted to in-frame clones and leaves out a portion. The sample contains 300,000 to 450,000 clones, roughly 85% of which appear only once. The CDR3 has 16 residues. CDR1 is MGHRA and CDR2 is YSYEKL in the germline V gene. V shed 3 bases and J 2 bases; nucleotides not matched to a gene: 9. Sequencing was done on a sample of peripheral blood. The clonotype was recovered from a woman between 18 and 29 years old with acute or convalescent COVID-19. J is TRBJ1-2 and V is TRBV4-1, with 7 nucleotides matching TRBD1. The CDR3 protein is CASSHDRAQGNYGYTF. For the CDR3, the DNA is TGCGCCAGCAGCCATGACAGGGCCCAGGGGAACTATGGCTACACCTTC.